This TCR beta chain came from a study of CD8 T cells in Susac syndrome. Study background: Each patient with Susac syndrome, at the time of blood draw, was therapy-naive, on corticosteroids, or on intravenous immunoglobulin alone.

The CD8+ and CD4+ T cells were negatively isolated, with the TEMRA cells enriched by FACS. Random hexamers were used to reverse transcribe an amount of roughly 0.45 to 1 ug RNA. One entry per CDR3 protein, called by TCRdb with MiXCR from the immunoSEQ multiplex PCR reads. The profile shows about 200,000 distinct CDR3 sequences, roughly nine tenths of them singletons. V shed 4 bases and J shed 3 bases, with 10 bases lying between them. This CDR3 contains 13 residues. Material for sequencing was CD4+ T cells from PBMCs. V is TRBV12-3 or TRBV12-4 and J is TRBJ2-7, with TRBD2 as a possible D gene (6 bases). This TCR was recovered from a human donor with Susac syndrome. The CDR3 sequence: CASSSGLLYEQYF. In nucleotides, the CDR3 is TGTGCCAGCAGTTCGGGACTTCTCTACGAGCAGTACTTC.